This is a list of T cell receptor beta chains from one sample in a study of T cell responses to AZD1222 COVID-19 vaccine. Profiled with immunoSEQ multiplex PCR; TCRdb holds only in-frame clones, not every one. The repertoire holds about 140,000 clones, with around 91% as singletons. Sequencing used peripheral blood, obtained on day 0 of AZD1222 vaccination. Every receptor here comes from an adult in good health. Each CDR3 is given with its conserved first and last residue. D genes are given only for firm matches. Rows give clone size only sometimes, using once, few, many, or a class for an expanded clone.

D gene,clone size,J gene,V gene,CDR3 protein,CDR3 DNA
TRBD1,NA,TRBJ1-2,TRBV28,CASGVQGARNYGYTF,TGTGCCAGCGGTGTACAGGGGGCGCGGAACTATGGCTACACCTTC
TRBD1,NA,TRBJ2-2,TRBV18,CASSPPTGGANTGELFF,TGTGCCAGCTCACCGCCGACAGGGGGCGCGAACACCGGGGAGCTGTTTTTT
NA,NA,TRBJ1-3,TRBV28,CASRVQGFRNTIYF,TGTGCCAGCAGAGTGCAGGGTTTCAGAAACACCATATATTTT
TRBD1,NA,TRBJ2-7,TRBV5-4,CASSGGTGRAYEQYF,TGTGCCAGCAGCGGAGGGACAGGGAGGGCCTACGAGCAGTACTTC
NA,NA,TRBJ1-3,TRBV6-6,CASSTYSLSGNTIYF,TGTGCCAGCAGTACATACTCCCTCTCTGGAAACACCATATATTTT
TRBD2,NA,TRBJ2-4,TRBV6-5,CASSSASQGGQNIQYF,TGTGCCAGCAGTTCAGCTTCCCAGGGAGGGCAAAACATTCAGTACTTC
NA,NA,TRBJ1-4,TRBV6-5,CASSYRGHLEKLFF,TGTGCCAGCAGTTACCGTGGACACCTTGAAAAACTGTTTTTT
TRBD1,once,TRBJ1-1,TRBV19,CASSIQGGDTEAFF,TGTGCCAGTAGTATTCAAGGGGGCGACACTGAAGCTTTCTTT
TRBD1,once,TRBJ1-6,TRBV7-8,CASSPGQASSPLHF,TGTGCCAGCAGTCCGGGACAGGCTAGTTCACCCCTCCACTTT
NA,NA,TRBJ2-3,TRBV4-2,CASSPEGPSTDTQYF,TGTGCCAGCAGCCCCGAGGGCCCTAGCACAGATACGCAGTATTTT
TRBD2,NA,TRBJ2-2,TRBV5-1,CASSSLAGGFANTGELFF,TGCGCCAGCAGCTCCCTAGCGGGAGGGTTCGCTAACACCGGGGAGCTGTTTTTT
TRBD2,NA,TRBJ2-3,TRBV10-2,CASSTGLAGKDTQYF,TGCGCCAGCAGTACGGGACTAGCGGGGAAGGATACGCAGTATTTT
NA,NA,TRBJ1-6,TRBV3-1/TRBV3-2,CASSRRVPTNSPLHF,TGTGCCAGCAGCCGCCGTGTGCCGACTAATTCACCCCTCCACTTT
NA,NA,TRBJ1-2,TRBV6-5,CASSQDWVGYTF,TGTGCCAGCAGTCAGGACTGGGTGGGCTACACCTTC
TRBD1,NA,TRBJ1-6,TRBV27,CASSSPEGARSYNSPLHF,TGTGCCAGCAGTTCCCCGGAGGGGGCGAGGTCCTATAATTCACCCCTCCACTTT
NA,NA,TRBJ1-1,TRBV2,CASLIEQSYTEAFF,TGTGCCAGTCTTATAGAGCAGAGTTACACTGAAGCTTTCTTT
TRBD1,once,TRBJ1-6,TRBV5-1,CASSLRTGGNSPLHF,TGCGCCAGCAGCTTGAGGACAGGGGGGAATTCACCCCTCCACTTT
NA,NA,TRBJ1-1,TRBV14,CASSQSEAFF,TGTGCCAGCAGCCAGAGTGAAGCTTTCTTT
TRBD2,NA,TRBJ2-1,TRBV11-3,CASSLPGPDSGGQYNEQFF,TGTGCCAGCAGCTTACCTGGCCCGGATAGCGGGGGACAATACAATGAGCAGTTCTTC
TRBD2,NA,TRBJ2-1,TRBV9,CASSVGGVSHNEQFF,TGTGCCAGCAGCGTGGGAGGGGTATCTCACAATGAGCAGTTCTTC
NA,NA,TRBJ2-7,TRBV18,CASSPEGQNFYEQYF,TGTGCCAGCTCACCGGAGGGACAGAACTTCTACGAGCAGTACTTC
TRBD1,NA,TRBJ2-7,TRBV29-1,CSVDRGRREQYF,TGCAGCGTCGACAGGGGGCGGCGCGAGCAGTACTTC
TRBD2,NA,TRBJ2-1,TRBV6-5,CASSTTSGGYNEQFF,TGTGCCAGCAGTACGACTAGCGGGGGTTACAATGAGCAGTTCTTC
NA,few,TRBJ1-2,TRBV6-4,CASSDGTANGYTF,TGTGCCAGCAGTGATGGGACGGCTAATGGCTACACCTTC
TRBD2,NA,TRBJ2-3,TRBV6-4,CASSDYSGGSTDTQYF,TGTGCCAGCAGTGACTATAGCGGGGGCAGCACAGATACGCAGTATTTT
NA,NA,TRBJ1-5,TRBV18,CASSQDPNQPQHF,TGTGCCAGCTCCCAGGACCCCAATCAGCCCCAGCATTTT
NA,NA,TRBJ2-7,TRBV14,CASSQGRVTNEQYF,TGTGCCAGCAGCCAAGGGCGGGTAACGAACGAGCAGTACTTC
NA,NA,TRBJ2-7,TRBV6-1,CASSEAEGSYEQYF,TGTGCCAGCAGTGAAGCGGAAGGAAGCTACGAGCAGTACTTC
NA,NA,TRBJ1-5,TRBV6-2/TRBV6-3,CASSYGHTGPQHF,TGTGCCAGCAGTTACGGACACACTGGGCCCCAGCATTTT
NA,NA,TRBJ2-1,TRBV4-1,CASSQGLRGINNEQFF,TGCGCCAGCAGCCAGGGGCTCCGGGGAATCAACAATGAGCAGTTCTTC